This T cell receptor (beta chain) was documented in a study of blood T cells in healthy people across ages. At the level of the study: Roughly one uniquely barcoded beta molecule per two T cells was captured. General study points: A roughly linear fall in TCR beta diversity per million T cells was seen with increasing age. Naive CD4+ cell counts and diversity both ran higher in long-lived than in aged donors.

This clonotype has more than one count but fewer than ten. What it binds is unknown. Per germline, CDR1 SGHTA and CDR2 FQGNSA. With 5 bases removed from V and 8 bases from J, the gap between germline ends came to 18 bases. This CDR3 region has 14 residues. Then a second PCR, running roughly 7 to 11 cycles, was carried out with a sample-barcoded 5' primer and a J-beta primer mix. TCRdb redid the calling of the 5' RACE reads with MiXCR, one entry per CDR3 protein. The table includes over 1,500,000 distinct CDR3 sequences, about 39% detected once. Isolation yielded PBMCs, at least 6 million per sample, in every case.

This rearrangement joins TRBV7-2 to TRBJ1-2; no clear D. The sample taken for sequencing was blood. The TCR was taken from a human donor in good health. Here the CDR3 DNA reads TGTGCCAGCAGCCCCACCCTCATGTCCGGGGGCTACACCTTC. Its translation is CASSPTLMSGGYTF.